This TCR beta chain is drawn from a study of blood T cell repertoires in COVID-19. Study background: Italy, Spain and the United States were the sources of the convalescent and acute COVID-19 samples. PBMCs, B-cell-depleted T cells, or T cells provided the cDNA or gDNA that made up the material.

This clone was observed a single time. Data came from immunoSEQ multiplex PCR; TCRdb stores just in-frame clones and leaves some out. This table holds just over 35,000 clones, more than 80% found once. CDR1 and CDR2 (germline): GTSNPN, SVGIG (reference sequence). CDR3 length: 13 residues. J gave up 5 bases and V 4 bases, and 6 bases lay outside the gene matches. The sequence came from a human donor in a cohort sampled during active or convalescent COVID-19. The donor label of this sample is uncertain. The chain couples TRBV30 to TRBJ1-2; 8 bases are a match to TRBD1. The sample comprised peripheral blood. CDR3 nucleotides: TGTGCCTGGAAGCGGGACAGGCCTTATGGCTACACCTTC. This gives the protein CAWKRDRPYGYTF. Full variable domain (rest looked up from reference TRBV30 and TRBJ1-2): SQTIHQWPATLVQPVGSPLSLECTVEGTSNPNLYWYRQAAGRGLQLLFYSVGIGQISSEVPQNLSASRPQDRQFILSSKKLLLSDSGFYLCAWKRDRPYGYTFGSGTRLTVV.